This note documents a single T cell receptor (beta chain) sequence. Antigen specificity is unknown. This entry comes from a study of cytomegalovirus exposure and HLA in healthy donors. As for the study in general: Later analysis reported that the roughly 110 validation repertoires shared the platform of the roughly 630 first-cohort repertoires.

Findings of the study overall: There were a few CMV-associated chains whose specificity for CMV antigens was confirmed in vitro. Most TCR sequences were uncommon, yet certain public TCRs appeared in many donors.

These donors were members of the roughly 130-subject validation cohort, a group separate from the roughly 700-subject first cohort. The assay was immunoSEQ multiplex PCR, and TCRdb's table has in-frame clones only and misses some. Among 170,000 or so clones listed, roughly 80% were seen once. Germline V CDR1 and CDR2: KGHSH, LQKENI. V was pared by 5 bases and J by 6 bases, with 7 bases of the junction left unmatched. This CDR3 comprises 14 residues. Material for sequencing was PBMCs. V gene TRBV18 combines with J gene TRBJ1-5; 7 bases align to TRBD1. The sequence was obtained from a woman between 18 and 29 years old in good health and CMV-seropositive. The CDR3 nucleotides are TGTGCCAGCTCAGCCAACAGGGGAGGTCAGCCCCAGCATTTT. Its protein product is CASSANRGGQPQHF. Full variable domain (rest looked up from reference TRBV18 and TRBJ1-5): NAGVMQNPRHLVRRRGQEARLRCSPMKGHSHVYWYRQLPEEGLKFMVYLQKENIIDESGMPKERFSAEFPKEGPSILRIQQVVRGDSAAYFCASSANRGGQPQHFGDGTRLSIL.